This is a list of T cell receptor beta chains from one sample in a study of shared clonotypes between healthy human individuals. Assay used: immunoSEQ multiplex PCR; TCRdb lists only in-frame clones, some missing. Of approximately 2.5 million clones listed, 93% are singletons. Sequencing was carried out using naive CD4+ T cells from PBMCs. The receptors were gathered from a man between 18 and 29 years old in good health. Some clones in this sample may be carry-over from other donors' samples. Both conserved end residues are part of each CDR3. D genes are given only for firm matches. Where a row states a size, it is once, few, many or the class of an expanded clone; other rows omit it.

j_call	clone_size	d_call	v_call	cdr3_aa	cdr3_nt
TRBJ1-5	NA	NA	TRBV2	CASSNTGLQHF	TGTGCCAGCAGTAATACAGGGCTCCAGCATTTT
TRBJ1-2	NA	NA	TRBV5-1	CASSAGTGDYGYTF	TGCGCCAGCAGCGCCGGGACGGGAGACTATGGCTACACCTTC
TRBJ1-6	NA	NA	TRBV7-8	CASSFPPGRYSPLHF	TGTGCCAGCAGCTTTCCTCCGGGTCGCTATTCACCCCTCCACTTT
TRBJ1-5	NA	NA	TRBV9	CASSVQGSNQPQHF	TGTGCCAGCAGCGTTCAAGGAAGCAATCAGCCCCAGCATTTT
TRBJ2-5	NA	TRBD1	TRBV6-6	CASSYPGQGTQETQYF	TGTGCCAGCAGTTATCCCGGACAGGGGACACAAGAGACCCAGTACTTC
TRBJ2-1	NA	NA	TRBV29-1	CSVEVLRAREQFF	TGCAGCGTTGAAGTCTTGAGGGCTAGGGAGCAGTTCTTC
TRBJ1-2	NA	TRBD1	TRBV7-9	CASSLAGTGGRGYGYTF	TGTGCCAGCAGCTTAGCGGGAACAGGGGGCAGAGGCTATGGCTACACCTTC
TRBJ1-1	NA	NA	TRBV28	CASTGASEAFF	TGTGCCAGCACGGGGGCAAGTGAAGCTTTCTTT
TRBJ2-3	NA	TRBD2	TRBV11-3	CASSLDRGLAGGRATQYF	TGTGCCAGCAGCTTAGATCGGGGACTAGCGGGGGGAAGGGCTACGCAGTATTTT
TRBJ2-3	NA	NA	TRBV9	CASSPWDVGADTQYF	TGTGCCAGCAGCCCGTGGGACGTGGGGGCAGATACGCAGTATTTT
TRBJ2-7	NA	NA	TRBV5-1	CASSRDRLEEQYF	TGCGCCAGCAGCCGTGACCGGCTGGAAGAGCAGTACTTC
TRBJ2-1	NA	NA	TRBV7-9	CASTPSRIDSGLYYNEQFF	TGTGCCAGCACCCCGTCTCGCATAGACAGCGGGTTATACTACAATGAGCAGTTCTTC
TRBJ2-2	NA	TRBD2	TRBV28	CASLTSAQYTGELFF	TGTGCCAGCCTAACTAGCGCCCAGTACACCGGGGAGCTGTTTTTT
TRBJ1-4	NA	TRBD1	TRBV7-2	CASSVRQGGEKLFF	TGTGCCAGCAGCGTCAGACAGGGGGGCGAAAAACTGTTTTTT
TRBJ1-2	once	NA	TRBV6-1	CASRSGGDYGYTF	TGTGCCAGCAGAAGTGGGGGCGACTATGGCTACACCTTC
TRBJ2-5	NA	NA	TRBV5-4	CASSLDVGQETQYF	TGTGCCAGCAGCTTGGACGTCGGCCAAGAGACCCAGTACTTC
TRBJ2-5	NA	TRBD1	TRBV9	CASSVVKMLAGGSGETQYF	TGTGCCAGCAGCGTAGTAAAAATGCTGGCAGGGGGCAGCGGAGAGACCCAGTACTTC
TRBJ2-3	NA	NA	TRBV15	CATSRSDYSTSADTQYF	TGTGCCACCAGCAGGTCGGACTATTCGACGTCCGCAGATACGCAGTATTTT
TRBJ2-3	NA	NA	TRBV14	CASSPYRGHTQYF	TGTGCCAGCAGCCCTTACCGGGGGCATACGCAGTATTTT
TRBJ1-6	NA	TRBD1	TRBV30	CAWRPKDRGLGRSPLHF	TGTGCCTGGAGGCCTAAGGACAGGGGGCTCGGGCGTTCACCCCTCCACTTT
TRBJ1-1	NA	NA	TRBV5-4	CASSLWRGTEAFF	TGTGCCAGCAGCTTGTGGAGGGGCACTGAAGCTTTCTTT
TRBJ1-2	NA	TRBD1	TRBV7-8	CASSLTGTEIYGYTF	TGTGCCAGCAGCCTTACCGGGACAGAAATCTATGGCTACACCTTC
TRBJ2-3	NA	NA	TRBV6-5	CASRGVTDTQYF	TGTGCCAGCCGAGGGGTGACAGATACGCAGTATTTT
TRBJ2-3	once	NA	TRBV5-1	CASSRGSYTDTQYF	TGCGCCAGCAGCCGGGGGAGCTACACAGATACGCAGTATTTT
TRBJ1-3	NA	NA	TRBV7-9	CASSSPGGGTGNTIYF	TGTGCCAGCAGCTCCCCCGGGGGGGGGACTGGAAACACCATATATTTT
TRBJ2-3	NA	NA	TRBV29-1	CSVGGDTQYF	TGCAGCGTTGGCGGAGATACGCAGTATTTT
TRBJ2-3	NA	TRBD1	TRBV9	CASSEDRVFGDTQYF	TGTGCCAGCAGCGAGGACAGGGTCTTTGGAGATACGCAGTATTTT
TRBJ1-2	NA	NA	TRBV21-1	CASSKEGNNYGYTF	TGTGCCAGCAGCAAAGAGGGCAATAACTATGGCTACACCTTC
TRBJ2-2	NA	NA	TRBV25-1	CASSRRNTGELFF	TGTGCCAGCAGTCGGAGAAACACCGGGGAGCTGTTTTTT
TRBJ2-7	NA	NA	TRBV5-1	CASAMTGPTYEQYF	TGCGCCAGCGCCATGACGGGGCCTACCTACGAGCAGTACTTC
TRBJ1-4	NA	NA	TRBV5-1	CASSLGSGGEKLFF	TGCGCCAGCAGCTTGGGGAGTGGGGGTGAAAAACTGTTTTTT
TRBJ1-2	once	NA	TRBV6-5	CASSRRGIYGYTF	TGTGCCAGCAGCCGGAGGGGGATCTATGGCTACACCTTC
TRBJ2-6	once	NA	TRBV21-1	CASSKEVAGGAGGANVLTF	NA
TRBJ1-3	NA	NA	TRBV15	CATSRVGQLASGNTIYF	TGTGCCACCAGCAGAGTAGGACAACTCGCCTCTGGAAACACCATATATTTT
TRBJ1-1	few	NA	TRBV29-1	CSVHTGYTEAFF	TGCAGCGTGCATACAGGGTACACTGAAGCTTTCTTT
TRBJ1-3	NA	TRBD1	TRBV28	CASSQWTGGGGNTIYF	TGTGCCAGCAGTCAATGGACAGGGGGAGGTGGAAACACCATATATTTT
TRBJ1-5	few	NA	TRBV2	CASRSDGTADQPQHF	TGTGCCAGCAGATCAGACGGTACAGCAGATCAGCCCCAGCATTTT
TRBJ2-1	NA	NA	TRBV2	CASSERGARFTFYNEQFF	TGTGCCAGCAGTGAGAGAGGGGCCCGCTTCACTTTCTACAATGAGCAGTTCTTC
TRBJ2-2	NA	TRBD1	TRBV7-3	CASSPDPDRVGTGELFF	TGTGCCAGCAGTCCAGATCCGGACAGGGTCGGCACCGGGGAGCTGTTTTTT
TRBJ2-5	NA	NA	TRBV9	CASSVEPGQETQYF	TGTGCCAGCAGCGTAGAGCCAGGCCAAGAGACCCAGTACTTC
TRBJ1-4	NA	NA	TRBV9	CASSQALSVNEKLFF	TGTGCCAGCAGTCAGGCTTTATCCGTCAATGAAAAACTGTTTTTT
TRBJ2-1	NA	NA	TRBV18	CASSPGVGVYNEQFF	TGTGCCAGCTCACCCGGGGTGGGTGTCTACAATGAGCAGTTCTTC
TRBJ2-6	NA	NA	TRBV11-2	CASSSTIGTTGANVLTF	TGTGCCAGCAGCTCAACTATAGGGACCACTGGGGCCAACGTCCTGACTTTC
TRBJ2-7	NA	TRBD2	TRBV5-1	CASSLDLAGVTYEQYF	TGCGCCAGCAGCTTGGATCTAGCGGGAGTAACCTACGAGCAGTACTTC
TRBJ2-1	NA	NA	TRBV5-1	CASSLAINWDYNEQFF	TGCGCCAGCAGCTTGGCCATCAACTGGGACTACAATGAGCAGTTCTTC
TRBJ2-7	NA	NA	TRBV6-6	CASSYGPGAEQYF	TGTGCCAGCAGTTACGGCCCGGGGGCCGAGCAGTACTTC
TRBJ2-1	NA	NA	TRBV9	CASSVLAGAPVYEQFF	TGTGCCAGCAGCGTATTAGCCGGGGCACCCGTCTATGAGCAGTTCTTC
TRBJ1-2	NA	NA	TRBV7-2	CASSLDRSLNYGYTF	TGTGCCAGCAGCTTAGACAGAAGTCTTAACTATGGCTACACCTTC
TRBJ2-3	NA	NA	TRBV5-6	CASSLATDTQYF	TGTGCCAGCAGCTTGGCCACAGATACGCAGTATTTT
TRBJ1-3	NA	TRBD1	TRBV10-3	CAIRGTDSGNTIYF	TGTGCCATCAGAGGGACAGACTCTGGAAACACCATATATTTT
TRBJ2-7	NA	TRBD2	TRBV2	CASSEREAYEQYF	TGTGCCAGCAGTGAGCGGGAGGCCTACGAGCAGTACTTC
TRBJ2-1	NA	TRBD2	TRBV7-9	CASRQGLAISSYNEQFF	TGTGCCAGCAGACAAGGACTAGCGATTAGCTCCTACAATGAGCAGTTCTTC
TRBJ2-5	NA	NA	TRBV6-5	CASSLAGVGETQYF	TGTGCCAGCAGTTTGGCAGGGGTGGGAGAGACCCAGTACTTC
TRBJ2-7	NA	NA	TRBV7-8	CASSLARDNYEQYF	TGTGCCAGCAGCTTAGCGCGGGACAACTACGAGCAGTACTTC
TRBJ1-4	NA	NA	TRBV7-8	CASSRRPHYNEKLFF	TGTGCCAGCAGCCGACGGCCTCACTATAATGAAAAACTGTTTTTT
TRBJ2-1	NA	TRBD2	TRBV5-4	CASSLELRGSGEQFF	TGTGCCAGCAGCTTGGAGTTGCGGGGGAGCGGGGAGCAGTTCTTC
TRBJ2-7	NA	NA	TRBV23-1	CASSQYRAYEQYF	TGCGCCAGCAGTCAATACAGGGCCTACGAGCAGTACTTC
TRBJ2-2	NA	NA	TRBV28	CASTPTGGQDTGELSF	TGTGCCAGCACCCCGACCGGGGGGCAGGACACCGGGGAGCTGTCTTTT
TRBJ2-1	NA	NA	TRBV1	CTSSQWWLAGGNEQFF	TGCACCAGCAGCCAATGGTGGCTAGCGGGAGGGAATGAGCAGTTCTTC